This entry lists 13 T cell receptor beta chains sequenced from one sample in a study of blood T cell repertoires in COVID-19. Libraries were prepared by immunoSEQ multiplex PCR; TCRdb keeps only in-frame clonotypes and omits some of them. The data hold some 220,000 clones, with roughly 84% observed a single time. The sample taken for sequencing was peripheral blood. Every receptor here comes from a man aged 45-60 years with active or convalescent COVID-19.

CDR3: CARGQDSNQPQHF. DNA for the CDR3: TGTGCCAGAGGACAGGATAGCAATCAGCCCCAGCATTTT. V and J are TRBV11-3 and TRBJ1-5, with 7 bases aligning to TRBD1. The CDR3 sequence is 13 residues long. Looked up from germline, CDR1 is SGHNT and CDR2 is YENEEA. Trimming removed 9 bases from V and 0 bases from J; junction bases left unmatched: 2.

The chain uses TRBV10-3 and TRBJ2-2; 7 bases are a match to TRBD2. Germline CDR1 and CDR2: ENHRY and SYGVKD. Unmatched junction bases numbered 8, after V lost 7 bases and J lost 0 bases. This CDR3 spans 16 amino acids. The CDR3 nucleotides are TGTGCCATCAACCTCGGGGGGACCGCGAACACCGGGGAGCTGTTTTTT. Protein: CAINLGGTANTGELFF.

The rearrangement links TRBV6-2 or TRBV6-3 to TRBJ2-7; possible D gene TRBD1, 5 bases. Germline V gene data show CDR1 as MNHEY and CDR2 as SVGEGT. CDR3 length equals 13 residues. V dropped 4 bases and J dropped 2 bases, with 9 bases sitting between them. CDR3 amino acids: CASSLGLTYEQYF. The CDR3 DNA sequence: TGTGCCAGCAGTTTGGGGCTTACCTACGAGCAGTACTTC.

V and J are TRBV4-2 and TRBJ1-6, with a weak D call TRBD1 (5 bases). The germline CDR1 and CDR2 sequences are LGHNA and YNFKEQ. The CDR3 covers 15 residues. Deletions cut 2 bases from V and 9 bases from J, with 14 bases between. This chain's CDR3 is CASSQLRQGSSPLHF. Here the CDR3 DNA reads TGTGCCAGCAGCCAACTGCGTCAGGGAAGTTCACCCCTCCACTTT.

The chain employs TRBV3-1 (or the pseudogene TRBV3-2) and TRBJ2-6; the D gene is possibly TRBD1 (5 bases). Germline V CDR1 and CDR2: LGHDT, YNNKEL (reference sequence). Trimming shortened V by 0 bases and J by 8 bases, and 11 bases separated the two germline ends. The CDR3 is made up of 15 amino acids. CDR3 nucleotide sequence: TGTGCCAGCAGCCAAGACCACAGGTTTTCCAACGTCCTGACTTTC. It codes for CASSQDHRFSNVLTF.

The chain joins TRBV7-8 to TRBJ2-7, with TRBD1 as a possible D gene (5 bases). V lost 3 bases and J 7 bases, leaving 22 bases between the germline ends. Per germline, CDR1 SGHVS and CDR2 FQNEAQ. CDR3 length equals 16 residues. CDR3 bases: TGTGCCAGCAGCTTCAGCCCCAAGGCAGGGCTGAAAGAGCAGTACTTC. It encodes CASSFSPKAGLKEQYF.

The V gene is TRBV5-1, the J gene TRBJ2-5; 7 bases align to TRBD2. The CDR3 loop spans 14 amino acids. Germline V lookup: CDR1 SGHRS, CDR2 YFSETQ. V dropped 3 bases and J dropped 1; count of bases not matched to a gene: 3. The DNA of the CDR3 is TGCGCCAGCAGCTCGGTAGCGGGCCAAGAGACCCAGTACTTC. It specifies CASSSVAGQETQYF.

This rearrangement joins TRBV7-3 to TRBJ1-6; 7 bases are a match to TRBD1. The CDR3 has 14 amino acids. J gave up 10 bases and V 5 bases, and 8 bases lay outside the gene matches. The V gene's germline CDR1 is SGHTA and CDR2 FQGTGA. The CDR3 DNA is TGTGCCAGCAGCCCGACAGGGTGGGACTCACCCCTCCACTTT. It yields the protein CASSPTGWDSPLHF.

This clone came up once. The V call is TRBV21-1, the J call TRBJ2-7; the table names TRBD1, a call not compared with the DNA. TRBV21-1 is reported as a pseudogene. The CDR3 runs 14 residues. The CDR3 nucleotides are TGTGCCAGCAGCAAATCAAGGGGAACCTACGAGCAGTACGTC. As protein: CASSKSRGTYEQYV.

This clone was picked up one time. The chain uses TRBV6-1 and TRBJ2-7; TRBD2 might be the D (5 bases). Germline V lookup: CDR1 MNHNS, CDR2 SASEGT. CDR3 length equals 14 residues. V was clipped by 2 bases and J by 7 bases, with 15 bases between them. CDR3 region: CASSETREPREQYF. The CDR3, as DNA: TGTGCCAGCAGTGAAACTCGGGAACCCCGGGAGCAGTACTTC.

This clone appeared a single time. The rearrangement joins TRBV7-3 to TRBJ2-5, with a possible D match to TRBD1 (5 bases). The CDR3 covers 13 residues. In germline, CDR1 is SGHTA, CDR2 FQGTGA. The V end lost 2 bases, the J end lost 7 bases, and 11 bases lay between the germline ends. The CDR3 loop is CASSLARDGTQYF. For the CDR3, the DNA is TGTGCCAGCAGCTTAGCCAGGGATGGGACCCAGTACTTC.

DNA for the CDR3: TGCGCCAGCAGCCTCGACAGGGTTATGAATTCACCCCTCCACTTT. This encodes CASSLDRVMNSPLHF. The chain links TRBV4-3 to TRBJ1-6; 7 positions agree with TRBD1. Trimming cost V 4 bases and J 7 bases; bases outside gene matches: 7. The germline CDR1 and CDR2 sequences are LGHNA and YSLEER. This CDR3 has 15 amino acids.

The rearrangement uses TRBV18 and TRBJ2-2; 8 bases match TRBD1. CDR3 length equals 15 residues. The germline CDR1 and CDR2 sequences are KGHSH and LQKENI. V gave up 5 bases and J gave up 7 bases; unmatched junction bases: 9. The CDR3 loop reads CASSKQGAFGGELFF. As DNA, the CDR3 is TGTGCCAGCTCAAAGCAGGGGGCGTTCGGCGGGGAGCTGTTTTTT.